The rows below give T cell receptor beta chains drawn from one sample of a study of cytomegalovirus exposure and HLA in healthy donors. Only in-frame clones appear in the TCRdb table, and some are missing; sequencing was by immunoSEQ multiplex PCR. The data contain around 190,000 clones, about 81% of them singletons. Sequenced: PBMCs. Source of these receptors: a woman aged 25 to 39 in good health and CMV-seronegative. The CDR3 runs from the conserved cysteine through the conserved F or W. The D gene is left open where the match is weak. The size field is filled for only some rows; it gives once, few, many or a size class.

>TRBJ2-7|-|14|TRBV7-8|-
TGTGCCAGCAGCACCGATCCGGGGGCCTACGAGCAGTACTTC
CASSTDPGAYEQYF
>TRBJ1-2|TRBD1|15|TRBV18|-
TGTGCCAGCTCATCTACCGAACAGGGGGCTGGGGGCTACACCTTC
CASSSTEQGAGGYTF
>TRBJ2-4|TRBD1|16|TRBV4-2|-
TGTGCCAGCAGCCAAGACACCGGGACAGGGAAAAACATTCAGTACTTC
CASSQDTGTGKNIQYF
>TRBJ2-7|TRBD1|15|TRBV18|-
TGTGCCAGCTCACCTCGGACAGGTTCTTGGTACGAGCAGTACTTC
CASSPRTGSWYEQYF
>TRBJ2-7|TRBD2|16|TRBV5-1|-
TGCGCCAGCAGCAGTTCCGGGACTAGCGGGGCCTACGAGCAGTACTTC
CASSSSGTSGAYEQYF
>TRBJ2-5|TRBD1|13|TRBV7-8|once
TGTGCCAGCAGCCGGCTGGACAGGGGGACCCAGTACTTC
CASSRLDRGTQYF
>TRBJ2-3|TRBD1|14|TRBV7-7|-
TGTGCCAGCAGCTTCGGGACAGGCACAGATACGCAGTATTTT
CASSFGTGTDTQYF
>TRBJ2-7|-|13|TRBV11-2|-
TGTGCCAGCAGCCACAGGATGACCTACGAGCAGTACTTC
CASSHRMTYEQYF
>TRBJ2-1|TRBD1|14|TRBV7-9|-
TGTGCCAGCAGCCTTAGGGGACAGGGAGGTGAGCAGTTCTTC
CASSLRGQGGEQFF
>TRBJ2-7|-|15|TRBV12-2|-
TGTGCAAGTCGCTTTGGGCGGAGGAATCGCTACGAGCAGTACTTC
CASRFGRRNRYEQYF
>TRBJ2-7|TRBD2|16|TRBV2|-
TGTGCCAGCAGTCCTACCCTAGCGGGGGGAACCTACGAGCAGTACTTC
CASSPTLAGGTYEQYF
>TRBJ2-1|TRBD2|16|TRBV30|few
TGTGCCTGGAGCCCCTCGGGACTAGCGGGACCTCAGGGGCAGTTCTTC
CAWSPSGLAGPQGQFF
>TRBJ1-5|TRBD1|14|TRBV6-5|-
TGTGCCAGCAGTCCCGACAGGGGGGATCAGCCCCAGCATTTT
CASSPDRGDQPQHF
>TRBJ1-2|TRBD1|17|TRBV30|-
TGTGCCTACCCCCAGCGGGACAGGGGGCGAGTCGACTATGGCTACACCTTC
CAYPQRDRGRVDYGYTF
>TRBJ2-1|TRBD2|15|TRBV13|few
TGTGCCAGCAGCTTAGCGGGCGGGGGGGCCAATGAGCAGTTCTTC
CASSLAGGGANEQFF
>TRBJ2-7|TRBD2|15|TRBV4-1|-
TGCGCCAGCAGCCGATCTAGCGGGGGGTCCTACGAGCAGTACTTC
CASSRSSGGSYEQYF
>TRBJ2-7|TRBD1|15|TRBV27|-
TGTGCCAGCAGTTTACCCGGGACAGGCACCTACGAGCAGTACTTC
CASSLPGTGTYEQYF
>TRBJ1-2|-|15|TRBV2|-
TGTGCCAGCAGTGAAGTGGGCAGCCGAATCGGCGGCTACACCTTC
CASSEVGSRIGGYTF
>TRBJ2-1|-|12|TRBV7-6|few
TGTGCCAGCAGCTTAGGTGGGACAGAGCAGTTCTTC
CASSLGGTEQFF
>TRBJ2-7|-|15|TRBV28|-
TGTGCCAGCAGTGCTTACGAACCTAATTCCTACGAGCAGTACTTC
CASSAYEPNSYEQYF
>TRBJ2-7|-|14|TRBV11-2|-
TGTGCCAGCAGCCCTGACAGGATCTACTACGAGCAGTACTTC
CASSPDRIYYEQYF
>TRBJ1-1|-|15|TRBV7-9|-
TGTGCCAGCAGCTTAAGCGTGGGGCAAAGCACTGAAGCTTTCTTT
CASSLSVGQSTEAFF
>TRBJ1-5|-|15|TRBV27|-
TGTGCCAGCAGTCCGAGGGCAGCGAGCAATCAGCCCCAGCATTTT
CASSPRAASNQPQHF
>TRBJ1-4|-|15|TRBV27|-
TGTGCCAGCAGTTTTAGGGGTGTAGATAATGAAAAACTGTTTTTT
CASSFRGVDNEKLFF
>TRBJ1-5|TRBD1|16|TRBV27|once
TGTGCCAGCAGACCGACAGGGGGCATCGGCAATCAGCCCCAGCATTTT
CASRPTGGIGNQPQHF
>TRBJ1-2|-|12|TRBV28|-
TGTGCCAGCACCTTGGGTCAGGGAGGCTACACCTTC
CASTLGQGGYTF
>TRBJ2-5|TRBD2|16|TRBV10-2|once
TGCGCCAGCAGTGACGGACTAGCGGGGGCCCAAGAGACCCAGTACTTC
CASSDGLAGAQETQYF
>TRBJ1-1|-|15|TRBV7-9|few
TGTGCCAGCAGCTCCCCAATGCAGATGAACACTGAAGCTTTCTTT
CASSSPMQMNTEAFF
>TRBJ1-2|-|15|TRBV5-1|-
TGCGCCAGCAGCTTGAGGGCAGGGGATAACTATGGCTACACCTTC
CASSLRAGDNYGYTF
>TRBJ2-1|-|12|TRBV5-1|-
TGCGCCAGCAGCTTGGTGGGGGAGGCCCAGTTCTTC
CASSLVGEAQFF
>TRBJ1-1|TRBD1|17|TRBV5-8|-
TGTGCCAGCAGCTTGGAACAGGGGGCGCCTTCGGCCACTGAAGCTTTCTTT
CASSLEQGAPSATEAFF
>TRBJ2-3|TRBD2|14|TRBV30|-
TGTGCCTGGACTAGCGGGGTGGGCACAGATACGCAGTATTTT
CAWTSGVGTDTQYF
>TRBJ2-7|-|11|TRBV13|few
TGTGCCAGCAGCCTCTCCTACGAGCAGTACTTC
CASSLSYEQYF
>TRBJ2-7|-|13|TRBV6-1|-
TGTGCCAGCAGTCGGACAGATATCTACGAGCAGTACTTC
CASSRTDIYEQYF
>TRBJ2-2|-|14|TRBV25-1|-
TGTGCCAGCAGCCAAGGAGTATCGACCGGGGAGCTGTTTTTT
CASSQGVSTGELFF